This T cell receptor (beta chain) was sequenced in a study of blood T cell repertoires in COVID-19. Study-level background: From the United States, Italy and Spain came samples of acute and convalescent COVID-19.

This CDR3 has 16 residues. Trimming left V 5 bases short and J 5 bases short, with 22 bases between. Germline-derived CDR1 and CDR2 are SGHAT and FQNNGV. Original methodology: Cell counts per sample came from amplifying reference gene primers. Here immunoSEQ multiplex PCR was the method, and the copy in TCRdb shows in-frame clones only, minus some. V, J and clone size reflect that table, while D and trimming were determined from the DNA. The table includes a few hundred thousand clones, roughly 87% detected once. Individuals aged roughly 18 to 100 years were recruited from roughly 23 US areas. Symptom resolution, clearance, or two negative PCRs marked the recovered donors of Cohort 3.

The clonotype originates from a woman aged 30 to 39 who had recovered from COVID-19. Specimen: PBMCs or T cells enriched from blood (not recorded which). The chain has TRBV11-2 and TRBJ2-7, with D perhaps matching TRBD1 (6 bases). The CDR3 DNA sequence: TGTGCCAGCAGCCGTCGACCGGACAGCGGTCGGAACGAGCAGTACTTC. It yields the protein CASSRRPDSGRNEQYF.